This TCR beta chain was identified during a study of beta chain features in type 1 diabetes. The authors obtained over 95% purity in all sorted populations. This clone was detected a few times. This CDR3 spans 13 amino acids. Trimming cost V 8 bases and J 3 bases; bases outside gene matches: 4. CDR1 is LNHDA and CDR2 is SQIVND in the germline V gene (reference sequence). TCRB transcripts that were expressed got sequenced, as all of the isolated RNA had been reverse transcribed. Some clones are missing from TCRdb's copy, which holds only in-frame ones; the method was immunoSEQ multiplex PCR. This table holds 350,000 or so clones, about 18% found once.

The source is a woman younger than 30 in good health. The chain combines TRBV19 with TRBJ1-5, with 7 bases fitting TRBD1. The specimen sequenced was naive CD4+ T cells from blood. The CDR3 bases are TGTGCCAGTCGGACAGGCAACAATCAGCCCCAGCATTTT. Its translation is CASRTGNNQPQHF.